A single sample gave rise to the 22 T cell receptor beta chains below, sequenced in a study of blood T cell repertoires in COVID-19. Data came from immunoSEQ multiplex PCR; TCRdb stores just in-frame clones and leaves some out. The sample records about 160,000 clones, approximately 80% being singletons. Material for sequencing was peripheral blood. These receptors were obtained from a man aged 55 to 70 with acute or convalescent COVID-19.

V is TRBV30 and J is TRBJ1-5; D perhaps matches TRBD1 (5 bases). The germline gives CDR1 GTSNPN, CDR2 SVGIG (reference sequence). The CDR3 extends over 13 amino acids. With 2 bases removed from V and 7 bases from J, the gap between germline ends came to 12 bases. CDR3 coding DNA: TGTGCCTGGAGTTCACAGGCGCTACAGCCCCAGCATTTT. Encoded protein: CAWSSQALQPQHF.

V is TRBV19 and J is TRBJ1-1; unclear D gene. Germline V CDR1 and CDR2: LNHDA, SQIVND (reference sequence). CDR3 length equals 14 residues. Trimming took 6 bases from V and 3 from J, leaving 14 bases between them. The CDR3 region is CASRMIPPDTEAFF. The DNA of the CDR3 is TGTGCCAGTAGGATGATCCCCCCGGACACTGAAGCTTTCTTT.

The chain employs TRBV29-1 and TRBJ1-1; maybe TRBD1 (5 bases). The V end lost 4 bases, the J end lost 10 bases, and 16 bases lay between the germline ends. Germline loops: CDR1 SQVTM, CDR2 ANQGSEA. The CDR3 has 12 residues. CDR3 nucleotide sequence: TGCAGCGTTGTTCGTCGGGGGGATGCAGCTTTCTTT. Translation: CSVVRRGDAAFF. The complete variable domain, with remaining parts taken from reference TRBV29-1 and TRBJ1-1, reads SAVISQKPSRDICQRGTSLTIQCQVDSQVTMMFWYRQQPGQSLTLIATANQGSEATYESGFVIDKFPISRPNLTFSTLTVSNMSPEDSSIYLCSVVRRGDAAFFGQGTRLTVV.

This clone was detected once. CDR3 DNA sequence: TGCGCCAGCAGCTTGGTATACGGGGTCGATGGCTACACCTTC. Protein product: CASSLVYGVDGYTF. V gene TRBV5-1 combines with J gene TRBJ1-2; D is unresolved. The germline V gene has CDR1 SGHRS and CDR2 YFSETQ. The V end was cut by 0 bases, the J end by 6 bases, with 12 bases between. This CDR3 contains 14 residues. Supplemented by reference TRBV5-1 and TRBJ1-2, the full variable domain reads KAGVTQTPRYLIKTRGQQVTLSCSPISGHRSVSWYQQTPGQGLQFLFEYFSETQRNKGNFPGRFSGRQFSNSRSEMNVSTLELGDSALYLCASSLVYGVDGYTFGSGTRLTVV.

The chain combines TRBV2 with TRBJ2-2; TRBD1 matches at 9 bases. The V segment lost 6 bases and the J segment 7 bases; nucleotides outside the gene matches: 9. CDR3 size: 15 residues. Germline lookup yields CDR1 SNHLY and CDR2 FYNNEI. CDR3 residues: CASRTGGMGGGELFF. The CDR3 region has the DNA TGTGCCAGCAGGACAGGGGGTATGGGAGGCGGGGAGCTGTTTTTT.

This rearrangement joins TRBV9 to TRBJ1-5; TRBD1 aligns across 8 bases. The CDR3 has 15 amino acids. Germline V gives CDR1 SGDLS, CDR2 YYNGEE. Germline trimming cut 4 bases from V and 8 bases from J; bases unmatched to any gene: 11. As DNA, the CDR3 is TGTGCCAGCAGCATTTCGACAGGGGTGAGAGAGCCCCAGCATTTT. This codes for CASSISTGVREPQHF.

This chain connects TRBV10-3 to TRBJ2-3; TRBD2 aligns across 7 bases. The germline CDR1 and CDR2 sequences are ENHRY and SYGVKD. The CDR3 covers 15 residues. J gave up 4 bases and V 3 bases, and 7 bases lay outside the gene matches. CDR3 protein: CAISESTSFSDTQYF. CDR3 DNA sequence: TGTGCCATCAGTGAATCGACTAGCTTCTCAGATACGCAGTATTTT.

The J gene is TRBJ2-1, the V gene TRBV4-1; 8 nucleotides align to TRBD1. V gave up 3 bases and J gave up 3 bases; unmatched junction bases: 4. This CDR3 has 15 amino acids. CDR1 is MGHRA, CDR2 YSYEKL, per germline. CDR3 sequence (DNA): TGCGCCAGCAGCCAGACAGGGGATTTCTACAATGAGCAGTTCTTC. Its protein is CASSQTGDFYNEQFF.

The CDR3 sequence is CASSLGGAGVHEQYF. As DNA, the CDR3 is TGTGCCAGCAGCTTAGGAGGTGCGGGGGTCCACGAGCAGTACTTC. The gene calls are TRBV11-3 and TRBJ2-7, with 7 positions matching TRBD2. This CDR3 is built from 15 residues. Germline CDR1 reads SGHNT; CDR2 reads YENEEA. V lost 1 base to trimming and J lost 5 bases; unmatched junction nucleotides: 8.

There are a few counts of this clone. V usage is TRBV12-3 or TRBV12-4 and J usage is TRBJ2-1; D remains ambiguous. The CDR3 spans 13 residues. V dropped 2 bases and J dropped 6 bases, with 8 bases sitting between them. The CDR3 protein is CASSLSRVNEQFF. CDR3 DNA sequence: TGTGCCAGCAGTTTAAGCCGGGTCAATGAGCAGTTCTTC.

The chain carries TRBV21-1 and TRBJ1-1; the tabulated D call, TRBD1, remains unverified against the DNA. TRBV21-1 is reported as a pseudogene. The CDR3 length is 18 residues. The CDR3 sequence: CASSKRELGGRVNTEAFF. The CDR3 bases are TGTGCCAGCAGCAAGAGGGAGTTAGGGGGCCGTGTGAACACTGAAGCTTTCTTT.

The rearrangement joins TRBV2 to TRBJ2-7; TRBD2 is a possible D gene (6 bases). Germline assignment: CDR1 SNHLY and CDR2 FYNNEI. The CDR3 loop spans 13 amino acids. The V end lost 5 bases, the J end lost 3 bases, and 11 bases lay between the germline ends. DNA for the CDR3: TGTGCCAGCAGTAGGTCTAGCGACTACGAGCAGTACTTC. Encoded protein: CASSRSSDYEQYF.

V gene TRBV27 combines with J gene TRBJ2-7; TRBD1 aligns across 8 bases. There are 15 residues in the CDR3. Unmatched junction bases numbered 5, after V lost 4 bases and J lost 0 bases. Germline CDR1 and CDR2: MNHEY and SMNVEV (reference sequence). The CDR3 coding sequence is TGTGCCAGCAGTTGGGCAGGGGGCATCTCCTACGAGCAGTACTTC. Its translation: CASSWAGGISYEQYF.

This clone was recorded a few times. The chain employs TRBV6-5 and TRBJ1-3; D might be TRBD1 (6 bases). Germline CDR1 reads MNHEY; CDR2 reads SVGAGI. The CDR3 is 15 amino acids. The V end was cut by 0 bases, the J end by 2 bases, with 8 bases between. This CDR3 reads CASSYSGAPGNTIYF. The CDR3 bases are TGTGCCAGCAGTTACTCGGGGGCTCCTGGAAACACCATATATTTT.

This clone was detected only a few times. The rearrangement links TRBV4-1 to TRBJ1-2, with 8 nucleotides matching TRBD1. CDR3 length: 15 amino acids. The V gene's germline CDR1 is MGHRA and CDR2 YSYEKL. V trimming: 3 bases; J trimming: 4 bases; junction bases outside the gene matches: 7. The CDR3 DNA reads as TGCGCCAGCAGCCACCCCGGACAGGGAACCTATGGCTACACCTTC. It translates to CASSHPGQGTYGYTF.

This rearrangement joins TRBV18 to TRBJ1-1; possible D gene TRBD1, 5 bases. CDR1 is KGHSH and CDR2 is LQKENI in the germline V gene. Trimming took 4 bases from V and 0 from J, leaving 9 bases between them. The CDR3 extends over 14 amino acids. CDR3 bases: TGTGCCAGCTCACTGACAGCCATGAACACTGAAGCTTTCTTT. This translates into CASSLTAMNTEAFF.

The V gene is TRBV10-1, the J gene TRBJ1-1, with a weak D call TRBD1 (6 bases). The length of the CDR3 is 14 residues. Germline assignment: CDR1 WNHNN and CDR2 SYGVQD (reference sequence). V lost 3 bases and J lost 1, with 9 bases in between. The CDR3 reads CASSDTGQNTEAFF. The CDR3 coding sequence is TGCGCCAGCAGTGATACAGGGCAGAACACTGAAGCTTTCTTT.

This clone has more than one count but fewer than ten. V gene TRBV5-3 combines with J gene TRBJ1-6, with D uncertain. TRBV5-3 is assigned to the ORF class and has an uncertain function. V dropped 4 bases and J dropped 6 bases, with 23 bases sitting between them. This CDR3 is 18 amino acids long. CDR3 bases: TGTGCCAGAAGCCCGCCTTATCAACCCGGGATGATTAATTCACCCCTCCACTTT. Translation gives CARSPPYQPGMINSPLHF.

The rearrangement links TRBV6-5 to TRBJ2-7; TRBD1 might be the D (5 bases). From germline, CDR1 is MNHEY and CDR2 SVGAGI. The CDR3 sequence is 15 residues long. Trimming left V 8 bases short and J 5 bases short, with 22 bases between. The CDR3 nucleotides are TGTGCCAGCGGCCCTGAGACAGAGAGACGGGACGAGCAGTACTTC. Translation: CASGPETERRDEQYF.

The chain uses TRBV6-5 and TRBJ1-5, with D uncertain. Trimming cost V 0 bases and J 0 bases, with 6 bases left between them. This CDR3 is 15 amino acids long. Germline values: CDR1 MNHEY, CDR2 SVGAGI. Here the CDR3 reads CASSYSWASNQPQHF. CDR3 nucleotide sequence: TGTGCCAGCAGTTACTCTTGGGCTAGCAATCAGCCCCAGCATTTT.

This chain links TRBV19 with TRBJ1-6; D gene unclear. The CDR3 loop spans 16 amino acids. CDR1 is LNHDA and CDR2 is SQIVND in the germline V gene (reference sequence). V lost 1 base, J lost 0 bases, and 7 bases lay in between. CDR3 sequence (DNA): TGTGCCAGTAGTATAGCTGCGAGCTCCTATAATTCACCCCTCCACTTT. It codes for CASSIAASSYNSPLHF.

The chain employs TRBV24-1 and TRBJ2-2; TRBD1 aligns across 11 bases. Trimming cost V 5 bases and J 2 bases; bases outside gene matches: 0. Germline loops: CDR1 KGHDR, CDR2 SFDVKD. The CDR3 loop spans 15 amino acids. The CDR3 nucleotides read TGTGCCACCAGTGGGACAGGGGGCAACACCGGGGAGCTGTTTTTT. Amino acids: CATSGTGGNTGELFF.